One sample yielded the 28 T cell receptor beta chains listed below, sequenced in a study of Graves' ophthalmopathy and Graves' hyperthyroidism. Scientists amplified the TCR beta CDR3 regions from RNA transcripts. First-round RT-PCR with HTBI primers preceded a second-round multiplex PCR. MiXCR, applied by TCRdb to the multiplex PCR reads, yields one record per CDR3 protein. The sample lists over a million distinct CDR3 sequences, about 40% seen once, with over 8.5% in the top ten. The specimen sequenced was peripheral blood or thyroid tissue (not recorded which). The receptors derive from an adult man with Graves' hyperthyroidism.

This chain joins TRBV9 and TRBJ1-1; D uncertain. Trimming stripped 4 bases from V and 2 bases from J, with 9 bases between. Germline assignment: CDR1 SGDLS and CDR2 YYNGEE. CDR3 length equals 13 residues. The CDR3 spells CASSPAHNTEAFF. The CDR3 nucleotides are TGTGCCAGCAGCCCTGCCCATAACACTGAAGCTTTCTTT.

V is TRBV7-2 and J is TRBJ2-3; TRBD2 aligns across 7 bases. The CDR3 sequence is 15 residues long. V trimming: 1 base; J trimming: 4 bases; junction bases outside the gene matches: 5. Germline CDR1 and CDR2: SGHTA and FQGNSA. As DNA, the CDR3 is TGTGCCAGCAGCTTAGTCGGCGGGGGAGCAGATACGCAGTATTTT. It codes for CASSLVGGGADTQYF.

About this clonotype itself: A single base separates this from a much larger clone, so it may be a read error. The chain couples TRBV10-3 to TRBJ2-7; 7 positions match TRBD2. Germline values: CDR1 ENHRY, CDR2 SYGVKD. The CDR3 has 14 amino acids. The CDR3 DNA reads TGTGCCAGCAGTGGGGCTAGCGGCTCCTACGAGCAGTACTTC. Protein sequence: CASSGASGSYEQYF.

This clonotype showed up just once. The V call is TRBV20-1, the J call TRBJ2-7, with D maybe TRBD1 (5 bases). The CDR3 is 19 residues long. With 1 base removed from V and 3 bases from J, the gap between germline ends came to 28 bases. CDR1 is DFQATT, CDR2 SNEGSKA, per germline (reference sequence). The CDR3 loop reads CSARGVGAGVMGSDYEQYF. The CDR3 DNA follows: TGCAGTGCTAGAGGGGTAGGGGCAGGCGTTATGGGATCCGACTACGAGCAGTACTTC.

Details on this clonotype: The CDR3 end shows no conserved phenylalanine or tryptophan, and so a read error is likely. The chain links TRBV7-2 to TRBJ2-7; D may match TRBD1 or TRBD2 (7 bases each). Germline loops: CDR1 SGHTA, CDR2 FQGNSA. This CDR3 region has 16 residues. CDR3 sequence reads: CASSPGRGRKLYEQYC. The CDR3 coding sequence is TGCGCCAGCAGCCCGGGGAGGGGGCGGAAGCTTTACGAGCAGTACTGC.

This clonotype was counted between two and nine times. V and J are TRBV2 and TRBJ2-2, with a weak D call TRBD2 (6 bases). V lost 5 bases and J 10 bases, leaving 14 bases between the germline ends. There are 13 residues in the CDR3. CDR1 and CDR2 from the germline V gene are SNHLY and FYNNEI. CDR3 DNA sequence: TGTGCCAGCAGTTTAGCGGCCCCCGTGGAGCTGTTTTTT. Its protein product is CASSLAAPVELFF.

This clonotype was detected ten times or more. DNA of the CDR3: TGTGCCATCAGGATCCCTACTTCCGATGGCTACACCTTC. It yields the protein CAIRIPTSDGYTF. This sequence joins TRBV10-3 and TRBJ1-2, with D uncertain. V was trimmed by 6 bases and J by 6 bases, leaving 14 bases between them. The CDR3 runs 13 residues. Per the germline V gene, CDR1 is ENHRY and CDR2 is SYGVKD.

This clonotype was seen repeatedly, ten times or more. This rearrangement joins TRBV12-3 or TRBV12-4 to TRBJ1-5; D is undetermined. The germline V and J ends were trimmed by 1 base and 1 base, with 8 bases remaining between them. The CDR3 extends over 15 amino acids. The CDR3 loop reads CASSLGARSNQPQHF. The DNA of the CDR3 is TGTGCCAGCAGTTTAGGGGCCAGGAGCAATCAGCCCCAGCATTTT.

A note on this clonotype: Mismatch with germline at one junction end may stem from a read error. The rearrangement uses TRBV29-1 and TRBJ2-7; no clear D gene. The CDR3 covers 10 residues. From germline, CDR1 is SQVTM and CDR2 ANQGSEA. The CDR3 bases are TGCATCGTTGGGGAAGATGAGCAGTACTTC. This translates into CIVGEDEQYF.

The chain couples TRBV2 to TRBJ1-5, with D possibly matching TRBD1 (5 bases). V was cut by 8 bases and J by 6 bases, with 11 bases left in between. The CDR3 spans 12 residues. Germline V lookup: CDR1 SNHLY, CDR2 FYNNEI. CDR3 sequence: CASAGGGQPQHF. The CDR3, as DNA: TGTGCCAGCGCCGGGGGGGGTCAGCCCCAGCATTTT.

This clonotype was observed many times. V gene TRBV7-9 combines with J gene TRBJ2-7; 11 bases are a match to TRBD2. The CDR3 covers 16 residues. V shed 5 bases and J 0 bases; nucleotides not matched to a gene: 6. CDR1 is SEHNR and CDR2 is FQNEAQ in the germline V gene (reference sequence). The CDR3 here is CASSLRLAGNSYEQYF. The CDR3 nucleotides read TGTGCCAGCAGCCTAAGACTAGCGGGAAACTCCTACGAGCAGTACTTC. Based on the CDR3 plus reference TRBV7-9 and TRBJ2-7, the full variable domain is DTGVSQNPRHKITKRGQNVTFRCDPISEHNRLYWYRQTLGQGPEFLTYFQNEAQLEKSRLLSDRFSAERPKGSFSTLEIQRTEQGDSAMYLCASSLRLAGNSYEQYFGPGTRLTVT.

This clonotype was counted many times. The V call is TRBV12-3 or TRBV12-4, the J call TRBJ2-7; 7 bases agree with TRBD2. This CDR3 spans 14 amino acids. The ends lost 5 bases at V and 3 bases at J; junction bases unmatched: 7. The CDR3 DNA sequence: TGTGCCAGCAGTGCGTCTAGCGGATACTACGAGCAGTACTTC. This codes for CASSASSGYYEQYF.

This clonotype was detected a few times. The chain uses TRBV7-9 and TRBJ2-5, with TRBD2 as a possible D gene (7 bases). Trimming stripped 5 bases from V and 3 bases from J, with 13 bases between. The germline CDR1 and CDR2 sequences are SEHNR and FQNEAQ (reference sequence). The CDR3 runs 14 residues. CDR3 nucleotides: TGTGCCAGCAGCCAAAGGGGGGGCGAAGAGACCCAGTACTTC. The encoded protein is CASSQRGGEETQYF.

This clonotype was found many times. This chain uses TRBV2 with TRBJ2-7; either TRBD1 or TRBD2 may fit D (5 bases each). Germline CDR1 reads SNHLY; CDR2 reads FYNNEI. Trimming left V 4 bases short and J 0 bases short, with 10 bases between. This CDR3 region has 14 residues. The CDR3 region has the DNA TGTGCCAGCAGTGGGGACCGAAGCTCCTACGAGCAGTACTTC. This translates into CASSGDRSSYEQYF.

The CDR3, as DNA: TGTGCCAGTAGTAAGCGGGGAATCATCTACGAGCAGTACTTC. It codes for CASSKRGIIYEQYF. V gene TRBV19 combines with J gene TRBJ2-7; 7 nucleotides line up with TRBD2. Per germline, CDR1 LNHDA and CDR2 SQIVND (reference sequence). This CDR3 contains 14 residues. V lost 4 bases, J lost 3 bases, and 6 bases stayed unmatched.

In its sample, this clonotype was seen many times. The J gene is TRBJ1-6, the V gene TRBV7-8; 7 bases map to TRBD1. The germline V gene has CDR1 SGHVS and CDR2 FQNEAQ. The junction had 2 bases not matched to a gene; V was cut back by 1 base and J by 8 bases. This CDR3 contains 14 residues. The chain's CDR3 is CASSLVTGDSPLHF. The CDR3, as DNA: TGTGCCAGCAGCTTAGTTACAGGGGATTCACCCCTCCACTTT.

This clonotype showed up many times. This chain uses TRBV12-3 or TRBV12-4 with TRBJ2-7, with D possibly being TRBD1 (5 bases). Trimming took 7 bases from V and 2 from J, leaving 12 bases between them. The CDR3 spans 13 residues. The CDR3 bases are TGTGCCAGCACCAAGGACACTACCTACGAGCAGTACTTC. It yields the protein CASTKDTTYEQYF.

J is TRBJ2-7 and V is TRBV6-2 or TRBV6-3; D is uncertain. V was pared by 2 bases and J by 0 bases, with 17 bases between. The CDR3 sequence is 17 residues long. Looked up from germline, CDR1 is MNHEY and CDR2 is SVGEGT. The CDR3 spells CASSYPHLLRASYEQYF. CDR3 DNA: TGTGCCAGCAGTTACCCACACCTACTGCGAGCCTCCTACGAGCAGTACTTC.

This clonotype was observed at least ten times. This sequence joins TRBV7-2 and TRBJ1-2; TRBD1 matches at 11 bases. Germline loops: CDR1 SGHTA, CDR2 FQGNSA. V lost 5 bases and J lost 8; bases outside the gene matches: 16. This CDR3 has 17 amino acids. In DNA form, the CDR3 reads TGTGCCAGCAGCCCGGGGACAGGGGGAGGGCACTATCAGGGCTACACCTTC. This translates into CASSPGTGGGHYQGYTF.

This chain connects TRBV25-1 to TRBJ2-7, with D perhaps matching TRBD1 (5 bases). V was clipped by 3 bases and J by 7 bases, with 22 bases between them. Per germline, CDR1 MGHDK and CDR2 SYGVNS. The CDR3 consists of 16 residues. The CDR3 protein is CASSEVPTGTDNEQYF. In DNA, the CDR3 is TGTGCCAGCAGTGAGGTACCCACTGGCACGGACAATGAGCAGTACTTC.

Regarding this clonotype: This sequence may be a read error, since a much larger clone differs from it by one base. CDR3: CAGSQARVQGYTF. CDR3 DNA: TGCGCCGGCAGCCAAGCAAGGGTACAGGGCTACACCTTC. The chain recombines TRBV4-1 with TRBJ1-2; D remains ambiguous. The germline gives CDR1 MGHRA, CDR2 YSYEKL. This CDR3 spans 13 amino acids.

This clonotype has more than one count but fewer than ten. The chain is built from TRBV20-1 and TRBJ1-2; 12 bases are a match to TRBD1. Germline loops: CDR1 DFQATT, CDR2 SNEGSKA (reference sequence). The CDR3 contains 17 residues. The CDR3 loop reads CSARGAGTGGVRGGYTF. The CDR3 DNA reads TGCAGCGCCCGGGGGGCGGGGACAGGGGGCGTACGTGGTGGCTACACCTTC.

V is TRBV12-3 or TRBV12-4 and J is TRBJ1-2, with TRBD1 as a possible D gene (6 bases). The length of the CDR3 is 13 residues. Trimming took off 2 bases at V and 8 bases at J, with 12 bases between the two ends. CDR3 loop: CASSLSGAQGYTF. The CDR3 nucleotides are TGTGCCAGCAGTTTATCGGGGGCGCAAGGCTACACCTTC.

Only one count was recorded for this clonotype. The chain is built from TRBV7-2 and TRBJ2-1; D is ambiguous. Germline V gene data show CDR1 as SGHTA and CDR2 as FQGNSA. V lost 1 base and J 4 bases, leaving 8 bases between the germline ends. This CDR3 spans 14 amino acids. CDR3 amino acids: CASSLDQAYNEQFF. The CDR3 coding sequence is TGTGCCAGCAGCTTAGACCAGGCTTACAATGAGCAGTTCTTC.

The V and J genes are TRBV12-3 or TRBV12-4 and TRBJ2-7, with D perhaps TRBD1 (7 bases). V lost 5 bases to trimming and J lost 3 bases, with 29 bases between them. CDR3 length: 19 amino acids. Written as DNA, the CDR3 is TGTGCCAGCAGTCCTTATGCTAAGATACAGGGGAGGCAATACTACGAGCAGTACTTC. Protein product: CASSPYAKIQGRQYYEQYF.

The genes are TRBV11-2 and TRBJ2-7; D may match TRBD1 or TRBD2 (6 bases each). Per germline, CDR1 SGHAT and CDR2 FQNNGV. V was trimmed by 0 bases and J by 0 bases, leaving 9 bases between them. The CDR3 extends over 15 amino acids. The CDR3 is CASSLDTGASYEQYF. In DNA, the CDR3 is TGTGCCAGCAGCTTAGATACGGGGGCCTCCTACGAGCAGTACTTC.

The chain is built from TRBV30 and TRBJ1-1; D possibly corresponds to TRBD1 (5 bases). V was shortened by 2 bases and J by 1 base, with 8 bases between the two germline ends. This CDR3 is 13 amino acids long. Germline V CDR1 and CDR2: GTSNPN, SVGIG (reference sequence). In DNA, the CDR3 is TGTGCCTGGAGTAGACAGTCGAACACTGAAGCTTTCTTT. Its translation: CAWSRQSNTEAFF.

This clonotype was picked up a small number of times. A read error may be the cause here, since a much bigger clone is one base away. Because the CDR3 is missing its conserved closing phenylalanine or tryptophan, this is likely a read error. The chain carries TRBV7-8 and TRBJ1-6, with TRBD1 matching 10 bases. CDR1 and CDR2 (germline): SGHVS, FQNEAQ. This CDR3 has 17 residues. The trim removed 4 bases at V and 7 bases at J, leaving 10 bases unmatched. CDR3 in amino acids: CASSYRVGQGLNSPLHL. In DNA, the CDR3 is TGTGCCAGCAGCTACAGAGTGGGACAGGGGCTAAATTCACCCCTCCACCTT.